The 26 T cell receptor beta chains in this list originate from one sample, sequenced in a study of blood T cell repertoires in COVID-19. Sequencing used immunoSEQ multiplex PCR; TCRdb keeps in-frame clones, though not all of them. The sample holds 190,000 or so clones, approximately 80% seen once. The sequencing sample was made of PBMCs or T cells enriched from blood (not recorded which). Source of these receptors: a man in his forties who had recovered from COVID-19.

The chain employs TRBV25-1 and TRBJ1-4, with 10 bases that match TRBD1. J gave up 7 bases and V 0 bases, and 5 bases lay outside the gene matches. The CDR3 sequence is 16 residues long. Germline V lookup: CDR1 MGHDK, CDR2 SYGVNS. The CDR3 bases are TGTGCCAGCAGTGAATATCGGACAGGGGGATCTGAAAAACTGTTTTTT. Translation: CASSEYRTGGSEKLFF.

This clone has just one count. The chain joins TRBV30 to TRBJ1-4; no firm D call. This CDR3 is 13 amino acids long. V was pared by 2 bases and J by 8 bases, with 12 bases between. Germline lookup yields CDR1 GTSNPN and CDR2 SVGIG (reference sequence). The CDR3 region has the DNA TGTGCCTGGAGTTTCGGGGTTGGGGAAAAACTGTTTTTT. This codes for CAWSFGVGEKLFF.

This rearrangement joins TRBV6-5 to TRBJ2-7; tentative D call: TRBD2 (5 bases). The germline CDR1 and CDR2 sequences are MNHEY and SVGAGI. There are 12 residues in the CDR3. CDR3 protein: CTIRGPSYEQYF. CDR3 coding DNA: TGTACCATCCGGGGTCCTTCCTACGAGCAGTACTTC.

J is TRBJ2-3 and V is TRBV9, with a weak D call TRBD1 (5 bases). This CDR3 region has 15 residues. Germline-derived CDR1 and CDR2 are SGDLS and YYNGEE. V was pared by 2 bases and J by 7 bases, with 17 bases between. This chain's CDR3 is CASSVAGLYRNTQYF. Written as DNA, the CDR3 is TGTGCCAGCAGCGTGGCAGGTCTCTACAGGAATACGCAGTATTTT.

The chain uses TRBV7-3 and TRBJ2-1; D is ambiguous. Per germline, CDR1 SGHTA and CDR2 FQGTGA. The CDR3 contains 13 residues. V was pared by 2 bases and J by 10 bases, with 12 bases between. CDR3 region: CASSLFRVNEQFF. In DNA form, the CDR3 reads TGTGCCAGCAGCTTATTTCGAGTGAACGAGCAGTTCTTC.

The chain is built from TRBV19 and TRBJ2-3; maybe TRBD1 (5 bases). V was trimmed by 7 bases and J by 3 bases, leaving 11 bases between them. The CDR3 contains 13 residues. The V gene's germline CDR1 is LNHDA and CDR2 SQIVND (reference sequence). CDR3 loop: CASTYPGTDTQYF. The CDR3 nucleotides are TGTGCCAGTACCTATCCAGGGACAGATACGCAGTATTTT.

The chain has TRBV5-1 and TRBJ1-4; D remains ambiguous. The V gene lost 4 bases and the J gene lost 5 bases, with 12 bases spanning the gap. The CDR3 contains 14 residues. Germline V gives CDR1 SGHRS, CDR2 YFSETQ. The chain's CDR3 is CASSPGSTNEKLFF. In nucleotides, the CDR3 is TGCGCCAGCAGCCCGGGGTCCACAAATGAAAAACTGTTTTTT.

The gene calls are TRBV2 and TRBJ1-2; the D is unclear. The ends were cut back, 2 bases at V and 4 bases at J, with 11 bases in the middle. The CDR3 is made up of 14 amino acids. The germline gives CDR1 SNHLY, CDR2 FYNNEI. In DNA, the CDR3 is TGTGCCAGCAGTGAACGTATGGCTGCCTATGGCTACACCTTC. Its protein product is CASSERMAAYGYTF.

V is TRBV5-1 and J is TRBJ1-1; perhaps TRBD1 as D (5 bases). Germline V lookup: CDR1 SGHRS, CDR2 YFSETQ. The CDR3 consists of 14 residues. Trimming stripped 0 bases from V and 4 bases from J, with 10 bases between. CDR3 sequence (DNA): TGCGCCAGCAGCTTGGGCCGACAGATCACTGAAGCTTTCTTT. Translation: CASSLGRQITEAFF.

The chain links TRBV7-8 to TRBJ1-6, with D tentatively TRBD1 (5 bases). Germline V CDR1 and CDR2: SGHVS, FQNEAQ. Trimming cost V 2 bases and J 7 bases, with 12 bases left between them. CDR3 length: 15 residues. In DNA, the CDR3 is TGTGCCAGCAGCTTACTGGGCAGGGCGAATTCACCCCTCCACTTT. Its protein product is CASSLLGRANSPLHF.

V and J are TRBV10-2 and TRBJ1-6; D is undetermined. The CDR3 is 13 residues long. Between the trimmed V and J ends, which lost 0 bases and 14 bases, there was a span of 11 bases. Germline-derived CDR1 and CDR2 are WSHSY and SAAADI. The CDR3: CASSESPLRALHF. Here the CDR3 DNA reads TGCGCCAGCAGTGAGTCACCCCTTCGGGCCCTCCACTTT.

DNA of the CDR3: TGTGCCAGCAGCTTAGCGAAGGCTCCTTGGAGCTCCTACAATGAGCAGTTCTTC. This codes for CASSLAKAPWSSYNEQFF. V is TRBV7-9 and J is TRBJ2-1; D unclear. The CDR3 length is 18 residues. The germline V and J ends were trimmed by 0 bases and 0 bases, with 15 bases remaining between them. Germline CDR1 is SEHNR and CDR2 is FQNEAQ (reference sequence). The full variable domain, rest sourced from reference TRBV7-9 and TRBJ2-1, is DTGVSQNPRHKITKRGQNVTFRCDPISEHNRLYWYRQTLGQGPEFLTYFQNEAQLEKSRLLSDRFSAERPKGSFSTLEIQRTEQGDSAMYLCASSLAKAPWSSYNEQFFGPGTRLTVL.

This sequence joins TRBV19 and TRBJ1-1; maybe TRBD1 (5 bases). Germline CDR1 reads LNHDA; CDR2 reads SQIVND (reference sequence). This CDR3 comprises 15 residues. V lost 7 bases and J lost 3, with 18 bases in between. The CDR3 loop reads CASTFLGRGDTEAFF. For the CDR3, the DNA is TGTGCCAGTACCTTCCTCGGGCGGGGGGACACTGAAGCTTTCTTT. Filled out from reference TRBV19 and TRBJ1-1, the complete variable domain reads DGGITQSPKYLFRKEGQNVTLSCEQNLNHDAMYWYRQDPGQGLRLIYYSQIVNDFQKGDIAEGYSVSREKKESFPLTVTSAQKNPTAFYLCASTFLGRGDTEAFFGQGTRLTVV.

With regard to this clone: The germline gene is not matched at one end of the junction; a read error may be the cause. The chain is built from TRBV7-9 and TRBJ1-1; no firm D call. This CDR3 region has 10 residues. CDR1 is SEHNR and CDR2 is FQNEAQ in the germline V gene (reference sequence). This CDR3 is CASSSPRIVF. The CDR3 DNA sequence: TGTGCCAGCAGCTCCCCTCGAATAGTCTTT.

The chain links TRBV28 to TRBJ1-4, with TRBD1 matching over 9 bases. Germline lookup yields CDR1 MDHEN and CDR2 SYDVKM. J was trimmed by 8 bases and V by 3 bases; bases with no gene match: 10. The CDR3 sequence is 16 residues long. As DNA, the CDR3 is TGTGCCAGCAGTTTGACAGGGGGAGGACTAGGAGAAAAACTGTTTTTT. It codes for CASSLTGGGLGEKLFF.

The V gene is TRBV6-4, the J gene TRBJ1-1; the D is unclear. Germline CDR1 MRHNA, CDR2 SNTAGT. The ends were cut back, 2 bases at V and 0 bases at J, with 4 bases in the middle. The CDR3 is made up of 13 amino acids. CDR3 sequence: CASSDEVNTEAFF. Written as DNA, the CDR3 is TGTGCCAGCAGTGACGAGGTGAACACTGAAGCTTTCTTT.

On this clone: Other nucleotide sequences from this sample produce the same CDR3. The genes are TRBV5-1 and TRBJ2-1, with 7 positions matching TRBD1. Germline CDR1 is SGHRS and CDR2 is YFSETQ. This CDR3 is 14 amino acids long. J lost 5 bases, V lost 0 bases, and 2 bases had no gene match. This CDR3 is CASSLGGQNNEQFF. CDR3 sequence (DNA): TGCGCCAGCAGCTTGGGGGGACAGAACAATGAGCAGTTCTTC.

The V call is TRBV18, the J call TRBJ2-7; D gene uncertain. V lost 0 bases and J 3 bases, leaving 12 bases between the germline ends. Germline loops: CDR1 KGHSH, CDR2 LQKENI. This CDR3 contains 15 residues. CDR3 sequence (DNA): TGTGCCAGCTCACCACCCGGAGACGGCTTCTACGAGCAGTACTTC. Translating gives CASSPPGDGFYEQYF.

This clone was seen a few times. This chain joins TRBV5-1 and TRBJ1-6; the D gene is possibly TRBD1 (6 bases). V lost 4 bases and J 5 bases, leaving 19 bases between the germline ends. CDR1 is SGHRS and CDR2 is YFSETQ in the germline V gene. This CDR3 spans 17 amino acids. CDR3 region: CASSLALGGANNSPLHF. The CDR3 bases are TGCGCCAGCAGCCTGGCTCTAGGGGGGGCCAATAATTCACCCCTCCACTTT.

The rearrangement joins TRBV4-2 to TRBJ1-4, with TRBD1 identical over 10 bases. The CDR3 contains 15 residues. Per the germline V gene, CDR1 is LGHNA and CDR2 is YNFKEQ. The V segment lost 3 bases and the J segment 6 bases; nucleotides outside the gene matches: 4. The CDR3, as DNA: TGTGCCAGCAGCCAGGGGGGGACAGGGGATGAAAAACTGTTTTTT. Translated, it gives CASSQGGTGDEKLFF.

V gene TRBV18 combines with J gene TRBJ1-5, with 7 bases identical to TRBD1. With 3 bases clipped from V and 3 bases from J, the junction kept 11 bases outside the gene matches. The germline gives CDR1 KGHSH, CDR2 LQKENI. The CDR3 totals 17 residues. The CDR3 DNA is TGTGCCAGCTCACCTCAGCGGGGGACAGAGATCAATCAGCCCCAGCATTTT. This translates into CASSPQRGTEINQPQHF.

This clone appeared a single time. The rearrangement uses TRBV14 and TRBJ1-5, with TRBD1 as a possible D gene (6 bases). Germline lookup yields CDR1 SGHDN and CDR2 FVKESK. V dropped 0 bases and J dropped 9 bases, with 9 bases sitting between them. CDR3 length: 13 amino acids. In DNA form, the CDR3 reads TGTGCCAGCAGCCAAGACAGGGGAAGGCCCCAGCATTTT. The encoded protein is CASSQDRGRPQHF.

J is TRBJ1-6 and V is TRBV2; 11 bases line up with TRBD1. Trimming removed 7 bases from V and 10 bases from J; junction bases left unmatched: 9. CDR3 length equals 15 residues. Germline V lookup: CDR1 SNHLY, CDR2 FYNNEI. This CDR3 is CASTDGTGGRSPLHF. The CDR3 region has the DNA TGTGCCAGCACCGATGGGACAGGGGGTCGGTCACCCCTCCACTTT. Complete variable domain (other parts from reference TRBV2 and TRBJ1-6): EPEVTQTPSHQVTQMGQEVILRCVPISNHLYFYWYRQILGQKVEFLVSFYNNEISEKSEIFDDQFSVERPDGSNFTLKIRSTKLEDSAMYFCASTDGTGGRSPLHFGNGTRLTVT.

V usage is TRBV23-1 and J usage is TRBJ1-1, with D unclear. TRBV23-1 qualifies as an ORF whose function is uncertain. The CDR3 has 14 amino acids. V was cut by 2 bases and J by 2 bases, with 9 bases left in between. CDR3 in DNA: TGCGCCAGCAGTCAAGGGAGATCCAACACTGAAGCTTTCTTT. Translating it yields CASSQGRSNTEAFF.

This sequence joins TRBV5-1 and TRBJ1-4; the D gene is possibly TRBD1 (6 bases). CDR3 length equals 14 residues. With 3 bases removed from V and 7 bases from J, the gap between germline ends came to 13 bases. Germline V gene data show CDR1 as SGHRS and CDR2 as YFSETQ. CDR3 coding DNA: TGCGCCAGCAGCTGGGGGGGCGGAAGTGAAAAACTGTTTTTT. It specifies CASSWGGGSEKLFF.

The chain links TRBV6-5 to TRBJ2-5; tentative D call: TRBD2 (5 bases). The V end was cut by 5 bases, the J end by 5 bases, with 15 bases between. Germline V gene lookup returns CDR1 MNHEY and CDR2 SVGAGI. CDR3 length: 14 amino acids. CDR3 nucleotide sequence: TGTGCCAGCAGTCCCCGGACTGACTCGGAGACCCAGTACTTC. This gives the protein CASSPRTDSETQYF.